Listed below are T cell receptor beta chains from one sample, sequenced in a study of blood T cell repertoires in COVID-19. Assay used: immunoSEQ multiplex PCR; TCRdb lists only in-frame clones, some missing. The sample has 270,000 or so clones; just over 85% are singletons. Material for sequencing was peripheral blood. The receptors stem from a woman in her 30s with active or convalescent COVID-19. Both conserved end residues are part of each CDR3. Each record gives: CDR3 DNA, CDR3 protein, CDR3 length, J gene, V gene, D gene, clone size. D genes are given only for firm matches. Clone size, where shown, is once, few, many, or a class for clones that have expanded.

TGTGCCAGCAGTGAAGCGCTCCTGACAGGCCAACCCACCTTC | CASSEALLTGQPTF | 14 | TRBJ1-2 | TRBV2 | - | -
TGCAGCGGAGAGACAGGGAATGGCTACACCTTC | CSGETGNGYTF | 11 | TRBJ1-2 | TRBV29-1 | TRBD1 | -
TGTGCCAGCAGCCCCGAGTCTAATTCACCCCTCCACTTT | CASSPESNSPLHF | 13 | TRBJ1-6 | TRBV27 | - | few
TGTGCCAGCAGCTTAGAAGGGACTAGCGCAGGAGAGACCCAGTACTTC | CASSLEGTSAGETQYF | 16 | TRBJ2-5 | TRBV7-9 | TRBD2 | -
TGCGCCAGCCGGGAAGCAGATACGCAGTATTTT | CASREADTQYF | 11 | TRBJ2-3 | TRBV5-1 | - | -
TGTGCCAGCATGGGGGGAAGATACTACAATGAGCAGTTCTTC | CASMGGRYYNEQFF | 14 | TRBJ2-1 | TRBV6-5 | - | -
TGCGCCAGCAGCCCTCAGGGGACTACGAACACCGGGGAGCTGTTTTTT | CASSPQGTTNTGELFF | 16 | TRBJ2-2 | TRBV5-1 | - | -
TGCGCCAGCAGCCCATTCGTTACCGGACAGGGGGGAACCGGGGAGCTGTTTTTT | CASSPFVTGQGGTGELFF | 18 | TRBJ2-2 | TRBV5-1 | TRBD1 | -
TGTGCCAGCAGTTTGATCCAGGGCGGTCCCAATCAGCCCCAGCATTTT | CASSLIQGGPNQPQHF | 16 | TRBJ1-5 | TRBV28 | - | -
TGTGCCAGCAGGGGATTTAGCGGGGGCCTCAACTTC | CASRGFSGGLNF | 12 | TRBJ2-7 | TRBV6-5 | TRBD2 | -
TGTGCCAGCAGTTACTCGAGGGGGAGAATGAACACTGAAGCTTTCTTT | CASSYSRGRMNTEAFF | 16 | TRBJ1-1 | TRBV6-5 | - | -
TGTGCCAGCAGCTTAACTCCTAGCGGGGGGGCCCCGAGCACCGGGGAGCTGTTTTTT | CASSLTPSGGAPSTGELFF | 19 | TRBJ2-2 | TRBV7-3 | TRBD2 | -
TGCGCCAGCAGCCCTCCTGACAGTTACAATGAGCAGTTCTTC | CASSPPDSYNEQFF | 14 | TRBJ2-1 | TRBV5-1 | - | -
TGTGCCAGCAGCCGGACAGGGGGCTCGAACACCGGGGAGCTGTTTTTT | CASSRTGGSNTGELFF | 16 | TRBJ2-2 | TRBV7-3 | TRBD1 | -
TGTGCCAGCAGCTTAACCCTAGGGGGCACTGAAGCTTTCTTT | CASSLTLGGTEAFF | 14 | TRBJ1-1 | TRBV7-2 | - | -
TGTGCCAGCAGCGTAGGGCCGGGAGGTCTGGGGGACACCTACGAGCAGTACTTC | CASSVGPGGLGDTYEQYF | 18 | TRBJ2-7 | TRBV9 | - | -
TGTGCCAGCAGTGAAGTAGGACAGGGTACAGATACGCAGTATTTT | CASSEVGQGTDTQYF | 15 | TRBJ2-3 | TRBV6-1 | TRBD1 | -
TGTGCCAGCAGTAAATCGTGGGGGGTAAGAGGCTACACCTTC | CASSKSWGVRGYTF | 14 | TRBJ1-2 | TRBV21-1 | - | -
TGTGCCAGCAGCCAAGTAGCGGGGGTGGTCTACAATGAGCAGTTCTTC | CASSQVAGVVYNEQFF | 16 | TRBJ2-1 | TRBV14 | TRBD2 | -
TGCGCCAGCAGCCTCTATACCGGCGGGGGGACTCAGGATGAGCAGTTCTTC | CASSLYTGGGTQDEQFF | 17 | TRBJ2-1 | TRBV4-3 | TRBD2 | -
TGTGCCAGCAGCCGCTATGGCAGGGAGGCGCAGTATTTT | CASSRYGREAQYF | 13 | TRBJ2-3 | TRBV5-5 | - | few
TGTGCCAGCTCACCTCCGAGACTAGCGGGAGGCACAGATACGCAGTATTTT | CASSPPRLAGGTDTQYF | 17 | TRBJ2-3 | TRBV18 | TRBD2 | -
TGCGCCAGCAGTGAGTCTAGGCCAGGTTTTAATTCACCCCTCCACTTT | CASSESRPGFNSPLHF | 16 | TRBJ1-6 | TRBV10-2 | - | -
TGTGCCAGCGGAGGGGCGGAGACCCAGTACTTC | CASGGAETQYF | 11 | TRBJ2-5 | TRBV7-9 | - | -
TGTGCCAGCAGCTCATCCAGGGGGAGCTCCTACAATGAGCAGTTCTTC | CASSSSRGSSYNEQFF | 16 | TRBJ2-1 | TRBV7-9 | TRBD1 | -
TGTGCCAGTAACCCCGGAGGGCGGGGCTATGGCTACACCTTC | CASNPGGRGYGYTF | 14 | TRBJ1-2 | TRBV19 | - | once
TGTGCCAGCAGCTTGGGGGGCAGGGGGTATACTGAAGCTTTCTTT | CASSLGGRGYTEAFF | 15 | TRBJ1-1 | TRBV5-6 | TRBD1 | -
TGTGCCAGCAGCCCAGGGACAGGCTTTGAAGCTTTCTTT | CASSPGTGFEAFF | 13 | TRBJ1-1 | TRBV7-9 | TRBD1 | -
TGCGCCAGCAGCTTGGGACAGAGGAACACTGAAGCTTTCTTT | CASSLGQRNTEAFF | 14 | TRBJ1-1 | TRBV5-1 | - | -
TGTGCCAGCAGTTACAAGGGGGGGCTCAATCAGCCCCAGCATTTT | CASSYKGGLNQPQHF | 15 | TRBJ1-5 | TRBV6-2/TRBV6-3 | - | -
TGTGCCAGCAGCGCGCGGGGAGGGAGGAAAAATAATTCACCCCTCCACTTT | CASSARGGRKNNSPLHF | 17 | TRBJ1-6 | TRBV27 | - | -
TGTGCCAGCACCCCCGGTCGGGGTGCAACTAATGAAAAACTGTTTTTT | CASTPGRGATNEKLFF | 16 | TRBJ1-4 | TRBV6-7 | - | -
TGTGCCAGCAGTGACTCCCCTCTTAGCACAGATACGCAGTATTTT | CASSDSPLSTDTQYF | 15 | TRBJ2-3 | TRBV6-4 | - | -
TGTGCCACCAGTGATGGTACAGGGATTCAAGAGACCCAGTACTTC | CATSDGTGIQETQYF | 15 | TRBJ2-5 | TRBV24-1 | - | -
TGTGCCAGCAGCTTAGATGGTAGCGGGGGGCCCACAGATACGCAGTATTTT | CASSLDGSGGPTDTQYF | 17 | TRBJ2-3 | TRBV7-9 | TRBD2 | -
TGTGCCACCAGCAGACCCAACAGGGGCGGAGATACGCAGTATTTT | CATSRPNRGGDTQYF | 15 | TRBJ2-3 | TRBV15 | TRBD1 | -
TGTGCCAGCAGTTATGGAGGGGGAGGGGCGAACACTGAAGCTTTCTTT | CASSYGGGGANTEAFF | 16 | TRBJ1-1 | TRBV27 | - | -
TGTGCCAGCAGCCAAGAAAGGAGAGAGACCCAGTACTTC | CASSQERRETQYF | 13 | TRBJ2-5 | TRBV14 | - | -
TGCGCCAGCAGTCAATCCCGGCAGGGGAGGGAACAGCCCCAGCATTTT | CASSQSRQGREQPQHF | 16 | TRBJ1-5 | TRBV23-1 | - | -
TGTGCCAGCAGCATCCACAGGGATACTGAAGCTTTCTTT | CASSIHRDTEAFF | 13 | TRBJ1-1 | TRBV5-4 | - | -
TGTGCCAGCAGCCCAAACAGGGGTAGCTACACCTTC | CASSPNRGSYTF | 12 | TRBJ1-2 | TRBV28 | TRBD1 | -
TGTGCCAGCAGCCCGGGACAGCTCAATCAGCCCCAGCATTTT | CASSPGQLNQPQHF | 14 | TRBJ1-5 | TRBV6-6 | TRBD1 | -
TGTGCCAGCAGCTTGGAACAGGGGGCGAGAGCTTTCTTT | CASSLEQGARAFF | 13 | TRBJ1-1 | TRBV11-2 | TRBD1 | -
TGTGCCAGCAGGGGGGCGCTGAACACTGAAGCTTTCTTT | CASRGALNTEAFF | 13 | TRBJ1-1 | TRBV27 | - | -
TGTGCCACCAGCAGAGGGGGGCCGGGGACCGGGGAGCTGTTTTTT | CATSRGGPGTGELFF | 15 | TRBJ2-2 | TRBV15 | - | -
TGTGCCAGTATGAAGGGGGCGCCGGGAAACACCATATATTTT | CASMKGAPGNTIYF | 14 | TRBJ1-3 | TRBV19 | TRBD1 | -
TGTGCCAGCAGAACCGGGACTAGCGTTGCTGAGACCCAGTACTTC | CASRTGTSVAETQYF | 15 | TRBJ2-5 | TRBV2 | TRBD2 | -
TGCGCCAGCAAGGGAACGGCAGGGGTTAACACTGAAGCTTTCTTT | CASKGTAGVNTEAFF | 15 | TRBJ1-1 | TRBV5-1 | - | few
TGTGCCAGCAGCTTAATTGGGCGGGACTCTGGGGCCAACGTCCTGACTTTC | CASSLIGRDSGANVLTF | 17 | TRBJ2-6 | TRBV7-9 | - | -
TGCGCCAGCAGCCAAGGTGAAGCATTCGGCTACACCTTC | CASSQGEAFGYTF | 13 | TRBJ1-2 | TRBV4-1 | - | few
TGCGCCAGCAGCACCAAGGGGTCGGGTTCTGGAAACACCATATATTTT | CASSTKGSGSGNTIYF | 16 | TRBJ1-3 | TRBV5-1 | - | -
TGTGCCAGCAGCGCCCGGGACAGGGTCCCTGGCTACACCTTC | CASSARDRVPGYTF | 14 | TRBJ1-2 | TRBV9 | TRBD1 | -
TGCGCCAGCAGTCATGAGCGGGGGGGCTGCACAGATACGCAGTATTTT | CASSHERGGCTDTQYF | 16 | TRBJ2-3 | TRBV23-1 | TRBD2 | -
TGTGCTAGCAGCTCGTCCCGCGGGGATGGGCCCTACGAGCAGTACTTC | CASSSSRGDGPYEQYF | 16 | TRBJ2-7 | TRBV7-8 | - | -